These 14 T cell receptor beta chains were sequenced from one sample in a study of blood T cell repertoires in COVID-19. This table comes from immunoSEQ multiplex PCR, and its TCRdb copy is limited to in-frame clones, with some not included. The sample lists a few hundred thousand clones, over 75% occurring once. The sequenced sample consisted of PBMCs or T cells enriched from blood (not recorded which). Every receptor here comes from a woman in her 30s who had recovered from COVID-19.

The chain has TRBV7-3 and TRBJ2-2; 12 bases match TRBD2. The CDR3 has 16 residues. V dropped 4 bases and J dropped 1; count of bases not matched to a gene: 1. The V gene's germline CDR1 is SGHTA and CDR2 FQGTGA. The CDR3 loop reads CASSSGLAGNTGELFF. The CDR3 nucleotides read TGTGCCAGCAGCTCGGGACTAGCGGGGAACACCGGGGAGCTGTTTTTT. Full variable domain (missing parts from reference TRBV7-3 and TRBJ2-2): GAGVSQTPSNKVTEKGKYVELRCDPISGHTALYWYRQSLGQGPEFLIYFQGTGAADDSGLPNDRFFAVRPEGSVSTLKIQRTERGDSAVYLCASSSGLAGNTGELFFGEGSRLTVL.

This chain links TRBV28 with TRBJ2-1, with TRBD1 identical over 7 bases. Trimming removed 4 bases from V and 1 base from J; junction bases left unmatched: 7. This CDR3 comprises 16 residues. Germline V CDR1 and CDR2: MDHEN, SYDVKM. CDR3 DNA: TGTGCCAGCAGTTCCGACAGGGTACGGTCCTACAATGAGCAGTTCTTC. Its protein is CASSSDRVRSYNEQFF.

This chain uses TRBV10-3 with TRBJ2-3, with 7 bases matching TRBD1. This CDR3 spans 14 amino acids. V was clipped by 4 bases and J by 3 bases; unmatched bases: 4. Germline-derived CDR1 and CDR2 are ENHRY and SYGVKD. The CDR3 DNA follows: TGTGCCATCAGTGGACAGGACAGGACAGATACGCAGTATTTT. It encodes CAISGQDRTDTQYF.

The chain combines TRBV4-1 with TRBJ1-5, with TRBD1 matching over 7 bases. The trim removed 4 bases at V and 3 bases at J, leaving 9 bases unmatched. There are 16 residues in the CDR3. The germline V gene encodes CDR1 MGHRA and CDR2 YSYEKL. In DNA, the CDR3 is TGCGCCAGCAGCCGGGAAGGACAGGTGTACAATCAGCCCCAGCATTTT. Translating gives CASSREGQVYNQPQHF.

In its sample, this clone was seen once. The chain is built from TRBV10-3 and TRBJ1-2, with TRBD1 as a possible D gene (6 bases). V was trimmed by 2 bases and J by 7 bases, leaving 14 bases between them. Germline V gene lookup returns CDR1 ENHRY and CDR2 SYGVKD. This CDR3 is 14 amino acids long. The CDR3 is CAISEQGSGSGYTF. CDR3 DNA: TGTGCCATCAGTGAGCAGGGGTCCGGCAGTGGCTACACCTTC.

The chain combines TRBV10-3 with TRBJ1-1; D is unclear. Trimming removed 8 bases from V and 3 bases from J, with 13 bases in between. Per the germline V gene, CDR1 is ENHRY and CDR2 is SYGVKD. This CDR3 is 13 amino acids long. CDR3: CAISPNSDTEAFF. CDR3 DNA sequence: TGTGCCATCTCCCCGAATTCGGACACTGAAGCTTTCTTT.

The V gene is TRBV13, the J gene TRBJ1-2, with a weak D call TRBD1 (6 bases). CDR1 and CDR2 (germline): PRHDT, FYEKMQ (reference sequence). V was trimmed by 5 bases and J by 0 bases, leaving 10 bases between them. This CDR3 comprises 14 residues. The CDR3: CASSQGQANYGYTF. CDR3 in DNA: TGTGCCAGCAGCCAGGGACAAGCTAACTATGGCTACACCTTC.

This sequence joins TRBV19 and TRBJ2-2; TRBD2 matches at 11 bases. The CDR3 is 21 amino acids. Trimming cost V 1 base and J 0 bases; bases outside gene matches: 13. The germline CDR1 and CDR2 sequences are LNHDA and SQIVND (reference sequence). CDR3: CASSIVLPGTSGASNTGELFF. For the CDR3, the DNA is TGTGCCAGTAGTATAGTACTCCCCGGGACTAGCGGTGCCTCGAACACCGGGGAGCTGTTTTTT.

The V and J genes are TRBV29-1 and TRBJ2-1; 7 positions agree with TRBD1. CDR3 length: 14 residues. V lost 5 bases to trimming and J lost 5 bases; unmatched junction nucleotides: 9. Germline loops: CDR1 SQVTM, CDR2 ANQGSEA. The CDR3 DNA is TGCAGCGTTCACAAGGACAGGCTAAACAATGAGCAGTTCTTC. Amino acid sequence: CSVHKDRLNNEQFF.

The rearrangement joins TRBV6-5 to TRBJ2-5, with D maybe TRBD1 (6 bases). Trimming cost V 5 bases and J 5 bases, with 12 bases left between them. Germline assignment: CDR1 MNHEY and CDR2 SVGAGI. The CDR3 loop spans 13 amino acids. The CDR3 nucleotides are TGTGCCAGCAGTCCTAGGCAGGGGGAGACCCAGTACTTC. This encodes CASSPRQGETQYF.

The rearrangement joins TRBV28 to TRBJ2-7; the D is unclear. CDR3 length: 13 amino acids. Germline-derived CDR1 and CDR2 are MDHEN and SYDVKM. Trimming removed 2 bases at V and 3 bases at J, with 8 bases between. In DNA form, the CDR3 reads TGTGCCAGCAGTTTAACACAGTTCTACGAGCAGTACTTC. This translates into CASSLTQFYEQYF.

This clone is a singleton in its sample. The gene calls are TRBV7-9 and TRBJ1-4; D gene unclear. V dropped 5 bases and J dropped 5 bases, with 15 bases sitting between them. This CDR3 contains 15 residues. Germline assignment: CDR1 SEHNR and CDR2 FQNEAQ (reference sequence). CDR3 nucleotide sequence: TGTGCCAGCAGCCCCAGATCAGGTGGGAATGAAAAACTGTTTTTT. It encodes CASSPRSGGNEKLFF. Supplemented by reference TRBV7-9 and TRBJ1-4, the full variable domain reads DTGVSQNPRHKITKRGQNVTFRCDPISEHNRLYWYRQTLGQGPEFLTYFQNEAQLEKSRLLSDRFSAERPKGSFSTLEIQRTEQGDSAMYLCASSPRSGGNEKLFFGSGTQLSVL.

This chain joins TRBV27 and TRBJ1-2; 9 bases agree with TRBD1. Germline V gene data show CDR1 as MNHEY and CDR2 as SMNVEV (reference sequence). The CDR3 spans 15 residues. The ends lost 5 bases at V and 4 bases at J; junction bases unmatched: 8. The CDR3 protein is CASSLTVTGGYGYTF. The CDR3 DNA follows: TGTGCCAGCAGTCTTACAGTGACAGGGGGCTATGGCTACACCTTC.

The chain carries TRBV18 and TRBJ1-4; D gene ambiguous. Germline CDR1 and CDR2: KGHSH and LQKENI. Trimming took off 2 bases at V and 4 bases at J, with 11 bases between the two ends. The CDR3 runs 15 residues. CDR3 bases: TGTGCCAGCTCACCAGGAGGAAGGGATAATGAAAAACTGTTTTTT. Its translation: CASSPGGRDNEKLFF.